Sequencing of this T cell receptor beta chain was carried out in a study of shared clonotypes between healthy human individuals. Method: immunoSEQ multiplex PCR; TCRdb's copy keeps in-frame clones and lacks some. The table records a few million clones, approximately 94% of them present only once. This CDR3 spans 12 amino acids. Germline values: CDR1 ENHRY, CDR2 SYGVKD. The clonotype comes from a man aged 18 to 35 in good health. This chain joins TRBV10-3 and TRBJ2-5; 7 nucleotides align to TRBD1. Gene TRBJ2-7 matches the end of the DNA better, so the J call may be wrong. The specimen was naive CD4+ T cells sorted from blood. Subset specified: CD45RA+ positively selected. CDR3 coding DNA: TGTGCCATCGGGGGACAGCCCTACGAGCAGTACTTC. Residues: CAIGGQPYEQYF.